The present TCR beta chain was sequenced within a study of vaccination effects on CD4 cells after COVID-19. General observations from the study: Long after vaccination, the clones induced by infection and by vaccine shrank markedly in size.

A word on this clone: Its antigen remains unidentified.

ViraFEST assay sequencing came after antigen-specific CD4+ T cells were expanded with viral peptide pools. Researchers isolated CD4+ T cells once approximately eleven days of culture had elapsed. Each participant was given two doses of one vaccine (BNT162b2 or mRNA-1273). The assay was immunoSEQ multiplex PCR, and TCRdb's table has in-frame clones only and misses some. The repertoire includes 25,000 to 35,000 clones, over 75% of them detected once, and over 4.5% sits in the top ten. The CDR3 has 14 residues. CDR1 is MGHRA, CDR2 YSYEKL, per germline. Deletions cut 1 base from V and 0 bases from J, with 6 bases between.

The TCR sequence derives from a human donor who received a COVID-19 vaccine. Some clones in this sample may be carry-over from other donors' samples. The sample here was CD4+ T cells from PBMCs cultured with SARS-CoV-2 spike peptides, taken after COVID-19 vaccination. V usage is TRBV4-1 and J usage is TRBJ1-2, with unresolved D. CDR3 residues: CASSQVGPNYGYTF. The DNA for the CDR3 is TGCGCCAGCAGCCAAGTGGGTCCTAACTATGGCTACACCTTC.